This T cell receptor beta chain was obtained from a study of blood T cell repertoires in COVID-19. The assay was immunoSEQ multiplex PCR, and TCRdb's table has in-frame clones only and misses some. The sample records some 290,000 clones, around 87% being singletons. Deletions cut 1 base from V and 5 bases from J, with 17 bases between. CDR3 length equals 16 residues. CDR1 is LNHNV, CDR2 YYDKDF, per germline (reference sequence). The receptor comes from a woman between 45 and 65 years old who had recovered from COVID-19. The V and J genes are TRBV15 and TRBJ1-1; D unclear. Sequences were obtained from peripheral blood. CDR3 sequence (DNA): TGTGCCACCAGCAGAGGCACAGATAGACCAAGAACTGAAGCTTTCTTT. It yields the protein CATSRGTDRPRTEAFF.